This T cell receptor beta chain derives from a study of cytomegalovirus exposure and HLA in healthy donors. Study observations and caveats: There was a cluster of highly shared sequence variants that was likely a sequencing artifact. Rare TCR sequences predominated, though certain public TCRs were found in many donors. The sole available immune exposure information was CMV serostatus.

The primer mix had 60 Vbeta and 13 Jbeta primers. TCRdb's copy holds only in-frame clones and misses some; the assay was immunoSEQ multiplex PCR. The sample includes roughly 150,000 clones, around 75% of them seen just once. Healthy bone marrow donors made up the donor group. The CDR3 covers 14 residues. Looked up from germline, CDR1 is MDHEN and CDR2 is SYDVKM. V dropped 8 bases and J dropped 3; count of bases not matched to a gene: 8. In regard to this clone: Antigen specificity is unknown.

The source material was PBMCs. The chain uses TRBV28 and TRBJ2-7; 9 positions match TRBD2. The origin of this receptor is a man under 40 in good health and CMV-seronegative. In DNA form, the CDR3 reads TGTGCCAGCGGTGGGCTAGCGGGGTACTACGAGCAGTACTTC. Protein product: CASGGLAGYYEQYF.